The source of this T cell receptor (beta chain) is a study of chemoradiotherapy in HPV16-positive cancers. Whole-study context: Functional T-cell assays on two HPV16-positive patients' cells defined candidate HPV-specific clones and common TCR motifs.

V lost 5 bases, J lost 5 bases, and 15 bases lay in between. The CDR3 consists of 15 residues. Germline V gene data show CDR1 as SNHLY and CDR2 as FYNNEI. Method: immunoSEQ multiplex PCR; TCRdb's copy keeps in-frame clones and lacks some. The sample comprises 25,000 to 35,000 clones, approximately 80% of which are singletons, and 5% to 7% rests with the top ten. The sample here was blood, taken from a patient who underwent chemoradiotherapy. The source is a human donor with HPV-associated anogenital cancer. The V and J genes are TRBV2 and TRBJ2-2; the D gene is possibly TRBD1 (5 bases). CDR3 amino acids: CASSPLAGRTGELFF. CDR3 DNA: TGTGCCAGCAGTCCCCTTGCAGGGCGGACCGGGGAGCTGTTTTTT.